These 3 T cell receptor beta chains share one sample of origin, sequenced in a study of spatial heterogeneity in lung cancer. Each CDR3 protein is one row after TCRdb ran MiXCR on the 5' RACE reads. The sample holds about 1,100 distinct CDR3 sequences, 35% to 45% seen once. Time point given: blood at routine non-recurrence follow-up after resection. The specimen was PBMCs, collected at follow-up. The receptors here all came from a female donor with early-stage non-small cell lung cancer.

In the case of this clonotype: The size of this beta chain means little, since it is a stray read in a library made for alpha chains. The chain joins TRBV14 to TRBJ1-2; weak D call: TRBD1 (6 bases). Germline CDR1 SGHDN, CDR2 FVKESK. The V end was cut by 8 bases, the J end by 2 bases, with 12 bases between. CDR3 length: 13 residues. The CDR3 DNA reads TGTGCCAGCCGTGGGACAATCAACTATGGCTACACCTTC. It specifies CASRGTINYGYTF.

As for this clonotype: This beta chain is a stray read from a library made for alpha chains; its abundance is not meaningful. The chain couples TRBV5-4 to TRBJ2-5, with D unclear. Trimming took off 1 base at V and 7 bases at J, with 23 bases between the two ends. The CDR3 covers 17 residues. CDR1 and CDR2 from the germline V gene are SGHNT and YYREEE (reference sequence). The CDR3 spells CASSLSLGAAKVGTQYF. CDR3 DNA sequence: TGTGCCAGCAGCTTGTCTCTCGGTGCGGCAAAAGTAGGGACCCAGTACTTC.

This clonotype was counted only a few times. For a library built for alpha chains, this beta chain is a stray read; little rests on its size. This chain joins TRBV4-3 and TRBJ2-6, with D perhaps matching TRBD1 (6 bases). Trimming left V 1 base short and J 1 base short, with 8 bases between. In germline, CDR1 is LGHNA, CDR2 YSLEER. CDR3 length equals 16 residues. In DNA form, the CDR3 reads TGCGCCAGCAGCCAAGTAGGGGGTTCTGGGGCCAACGTCCTGACTTTC. Protein: CASSQVGGSGANVLTF.